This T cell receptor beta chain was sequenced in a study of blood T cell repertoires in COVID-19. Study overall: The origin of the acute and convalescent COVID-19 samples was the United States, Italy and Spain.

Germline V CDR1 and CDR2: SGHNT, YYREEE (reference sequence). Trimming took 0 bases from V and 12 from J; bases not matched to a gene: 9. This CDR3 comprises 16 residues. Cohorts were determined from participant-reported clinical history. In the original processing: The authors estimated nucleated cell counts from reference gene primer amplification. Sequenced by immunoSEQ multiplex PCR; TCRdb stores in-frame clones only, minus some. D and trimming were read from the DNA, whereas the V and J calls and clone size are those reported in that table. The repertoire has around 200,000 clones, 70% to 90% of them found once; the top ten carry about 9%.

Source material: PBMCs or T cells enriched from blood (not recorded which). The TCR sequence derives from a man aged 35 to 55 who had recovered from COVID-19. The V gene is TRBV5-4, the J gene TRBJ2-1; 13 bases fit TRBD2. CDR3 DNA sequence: TGTGCCAGCAGCTTGGCCGGGACTAGCGGGACCCCTGGGCAGTTCTTC. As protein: CASSLAGTSGTPGQFF.